Shown below are 8 T cell receptor beta chains from a single sample sequenced in a study of T cells in women clearing cervical HPV infection. The protocol was immunoSEQ multiplex PCR, while the TCRdb copy is restricted to in-frame clones and leaves out a portion. Recorded for this sample: 45,000 to 55,000 clones. The sequencing sample was made of blood buffy coat. These receptors came from a woman between 18 and 75 years old with a cervical HPV16 infection that either progressed to CIN3+ or cleared (not recorded which).

By frequency, this clone is medium-sized. The read finishes 3 residues shy of the CDR3 end, and the germline J gene is used to complete it. The chain employs TRBV5-5 and TRBJ1-1, with D possibly TRBD1 on 5 matching bases. V lost 2 bases and J lost 6, with 14 bases in between. The CDR3 has 14 residues. Germline V CDR1 and CDR2: SGHKS, YYEKEE (reference sequence). Here the CDR3 reads CASSFGPRGSEAFF. CDR3 DNA (partial): TGTGCCAGCAGCTTCGGGCCACGGGGGTCTGAA. Using reference TRBV5-5 and TRBJ1-1 for the parts outside the CDR3, the full variable domain is DAGVTQSPTHLIKTRGQQVTLRCSPISGHKSVSWYQQVLGQGPQFIFQYYEKEERGRGNFPDRFSARQFPNYSSELNVNALLLGDSALYLCASSFGPRGSEAFFGQGTRLTVV.

Comment on this clone: The read terminates 3 residues before the CDR3 end, so the remaining end is supplied by the germline J gene. The chain is built from TRBV7-8 and TRBJ2-7, with D tentatively TRBD1 (7 bases). The V gene lost 6 bases and the J gene lost 4 bases, with 16 bases spanning the gap. Germline V gene data show CDR1 as SGHVS and CDR2 as FQNEAQ. The CDR3 runs to 14 residues. CDR3 bases read: TGTGCCAGCAGGTGGGACAGCGGGTCTTACGAG. Residues: CASRWDSGSYE. Given in full, the CDR3 is CASRWDSGSYEQYF.

Points on this clone: The CDR3 is cut off 3 residues early in the read; its end comes from the germline J gene. The J gene is TRBJ2-2, the V gene TRBV28; D unresolved. The CDR3 is 12 residues long. Germline V gives CDR1 MDHEN, CDR2 SYDVKM. V lost 7 bases to trimming and J lost 5 bases, with 8 bases between them. The part of the CDR3 DNA that was read is TGTGCCAGCAAGACGGGTACCGGGGAG. This encodes CASKTGTGE. The entire CDR3 protein is CASKTGTGELFF.

Concerning this clone itself: The read is 3 residues too short to cover the CDR3 end, so that end is filled in from the germline J gene. V is TRBV9 and J is TRBJ2-7, with D possibly being TRBD2 (7 bases). The germline V gene encodes CDR1 SGDLS and CDR2 YYNGEE. This CDR3 is 16 amino acids long. Trimming took off 4 bases at V and 4 bases at J, with 21 bases between the two ends. The CDR3 region is CASSPRPRGGGYEQYF. The covered CDR3 bases are TGTGCCAGCAGCCCCCGCCCCAGGGGCGGGGGTTACGAG.

Details on this clone: The CDR3 is cut off 3 residues early in the read; its end comes from the germline J gene. The V and J genes are TRBV5-4 and TRBJ2-4; 11 nucleotides agree with TRBD2. Germline loops: CDR1 SGHNT, CDR2 YYREEE (reference sequence). The trim removed 3 bases at V and 6 bases at J, leaving 8 bases unmatched. CDR3 length equals 16 residues. The chain's CDR3 is CASSSVAGGPRNIQYF. CDR3 bases read: TGTGCCAGCAGCTCCGTAGCGGGAGGGCCGAGAAACATT.

Notes on this clone: The CDR3 is cut off 3 residues early in the read; its end comes from the germline J gene. The chain links TRBV11-2 to TRBJ1-3; D is undetermined. Germline CDR1 reads SGHAT; CDR2 reads FQNNGV. Trimming pared 6 bases from V and 5 bases from J, leaving 14 bases between. The CDR3 has 14 residues. The CDR3 DNA, read in part, is TGTGCCAGCAGTTTCGACACTTTCCGAAACACC. Translating gives CASSFDTFRNT. The whole CDR3 protein reads CASSFDTFRNTIYF. The full variable domain, completed using reference TRBV11-2 and TRBJ1-3, is EAGVAQSPRYKIIEKRQSVAFWCNPISGHATLYWYQQILGQGPKLLIQFQNNGVVDDSQLPKDRFSAERLKGVDSTLKIQPAKLEDSAVYLCASSFDTFRNTIYFGEGSWLTVV.

For this clone: Read sequence stops 3 residues before the CDR3 end, and the germline J gene provides the missing end. The chain employs TRBV4-2 and TRBJ2-5; 9 nucleotides align to TRBD1. Germline CDR1 reads LGHNA; CDR2 reads YNFKEQ. CDR3 size: 15 residues. The junction had 4 bases not matched to a gene; V was cut back by 4 bases and J by 1 base. CDR3 residues: CASSRDRAIQETQYF. The CDR3 bases that were read are TGTGCCAGCAGCCGGGACAGGGCGATCCAAGAGACC.

Concerning this clone: Read data end 3 residues before the CDR3 end; the end is taken from the germline J gene. This chain connects TRBV11-3 to TRBJ1-6; no reliable D call. Germline V gene lookup returns CDR1 SGHNT and CDR2 YENEEA. The CDR3 length is 15 residues. Trimming took 2 bases from V and 6 from J, leaving 11 bases between them. The part of the CDR3 DNA that was read is TGTGCCAGCAGCTTAACGGGGTCATCTAATTCACCC. It translates to CASSLTGSSNSP. The CDR3 reads in full as CASSLTGSSNSPLHF.